The rows below give T cell receptor beta chains drawn from one sample of a study of T cells in Graves' hyperthyroidism and ophthalmopathy. Each CDR3 protein is one row after TCRdb ran MiXCR on the multiplex PCR reads. This sample has 270,000 or so distinct CDR3 sequences, with 25% to 30% found just once. The specimen was blood. These receptors all come from a man aged 40-49 years with Graves' hyperthyroidism that later progressed to Graves' ophthalmopathy. Both conserved end residues are part of each CDR3. The D gene is left open where the match is weak. Rows may omit the clone size; those that give it use once, few, many or a size class.

len	v_gene	abundance	j_gene	d_gene	CDR3nt	CDR3aa
13	TRBV28	few	TRBJ1-1	.	TGTGCCAGCAAGGGTTTGGCTGACACTGAAGCTTTCTTT	CASKGLADTEAFF
15	TRBV15	many	TRBJ2-5	TRBD1	TGTGCCACGGGAAAGGACAGGGCCTCTTTTGGGACCCAGTACTTC	CATGKDRASFGTQYF
12	TRBV6-1	many	TRBJ1-3	.	TGTGCCAGTCGAGGGTTTGGAAACACCATATATTTT	CASRGFGNTIYF
15	TRBV12-3/TRBV12-4	many	TRBJ2-7	.	TGTGCCAGCAGTGACGAGCGCCCCAGATCCTACGAGCAGTACTTC	CASSDERPRSYEQYF
13	TRBV20-1	many	TRBJ2-5	.	TGCAGTGCTAGAGATCTTCGTGGGGAGACCCAGTACTTC	CSARDLRGETQYF
16	TRBV10-3	.	TRBJ2-7	.	TGTGCCATCAAAGGGGCGGGCAGCGCCATTTCCTACGAGCAGTACTTC	CAIKGAGSAISYEQYF
14	TRBV19	many	TRBJ2-5	.	TGTGCCAGTAGTAGATACCAAAACCAAGAGACCCAGTACTTC	CASSRYQNQETQYF
15	TRBV27	many	TRBJ1-5	.	TGTGCCAGCAGTCTGGGGGGGAACGGCAATCAGCCCCAGCATTTT	CASSLGGNGNQPQHF
13	TRBV28	.	TRBJ2-7	.	TGTGCCAGCAGTCGCGGGATCGGTTACGAGCAGTACTTC	CASSRGIGYEQYF
15	TRBV3-2	many	TRBJ2-3	.	TGTGCCAGCAGCCAACTAGCGGACATCACAGATACGCAGTATTTT	CASSQLADITDTQYF
13	TRBV12-3/TRBV12-4	.	TRBJ1-5	.	TGTGCCAGCAGTTTAACCGACCGACAGCCCCAGCATTTT	CASSLTDRQPQHF
14	TRBV7-3	many	TRBJ1-1	.	TGTGCCAGCAGCTTGGGCCCCGGAGGACCTGAAGCTTTCTTT	CASSLGPGGPEAFF
15	TRBV6-5	.	TRBJ1-5	.	TGTGCCAGCAGTTACTCAGAGGGGAACAATCAGCCCCAGCATTTT	CASSYSEGNNQPQHF
14	TRBV7-3	few	TRBJ2-2	.	TGTGCCAGCAGCCTCAGGGGACGCACCGGGGAGCTGTTTTTT	CASSLRGRTGELFF
12	TRBV6-1	.	TRBJ1-1	.	TGTGCCAGCAGTCCTCAGGGATCCCGCGCTTTCTTT	CASSPQGSRAFF
13	TRBV6-2/TRBV6-3	once	TRBJ2-7	.	TGTGCCAGCAGTTCAGGAGAGAACTACGAGCAGTACTTC	CASSSGENYEQYF
16	TRBV12-3/TRBV12-4	many	TRBJ2-7	TRBD1	TGTGCCAGCAGTTTGGCCTTTGCAGGGGGCCAGAACGAGCAGTACTTC	CASSLAFAGGQNEQYF
15	TRBV18	many	TRBJ2-5	.	TGTGCCAGCTCACCACCGTCAGGCGCACAAGAGACCCAGTACTTC	CASSPPSGAQETQYF
15	TRBV7-8	many	TRBJ1-3	.	TGTGCCAGCAGCATATCTGCGGGCTCTGGAAACACCATATATTTT	CASSISAGSGNTIYF
14	TRBV2	many	TRBJ1-5	.	TGTGCCAGCAGTGACGTCGGGTTGCATCAGCCCCAGCATTTT	CASSDVGLHQPQHF